The T cell receptor beta chain under discussion was sequenced for a study of blood T cell repertoires in COVID-19. Study summary: Italy, Spain and the United States were the sources of the convalescent and acute COVID-19 samples.

Profiled with immunoSEQ multiplex PCR; TCRdb holds only in-frame clones, not every one. The profile shows 200,000 or so clones, roughly 90% of them singletons. In germline, CDR1 is SGHAT, CDR2 FQNNGV. Germline trimming cut 4 bases from V and 0 bases from J; bases unmatched to any gene: 3. The length of the CDR3 is 14 residues. The gene calls are TRBV11-2 and TRBJ2-7; 7 nucleotides align to TRBD1. The sequenced sample consisted of peripheral blood. This sequence originates from a man aged 50-60 years with COVID-19, enrolled during active disease. This CDR3 is CASSSRQGSYEQYF. In nucleotides, the CDR3 is TGTGCCAGCAGCTCGCGACAGGGCTCCTACGAGCAGTACTTC. The whole variable domain, filled in from reference TRBV11-2 and TRBJ2-7, reads EAGVAQSPRYKIIEKRQSVAFWCNPISGHATLYWYQQILGQGPKLLIQFQNNGVVDDSQLPKDRFSAERLKGVDSTLKIQPAKLEDSAVYLCASSSRQGSYEQYFGPGTRLTVT.